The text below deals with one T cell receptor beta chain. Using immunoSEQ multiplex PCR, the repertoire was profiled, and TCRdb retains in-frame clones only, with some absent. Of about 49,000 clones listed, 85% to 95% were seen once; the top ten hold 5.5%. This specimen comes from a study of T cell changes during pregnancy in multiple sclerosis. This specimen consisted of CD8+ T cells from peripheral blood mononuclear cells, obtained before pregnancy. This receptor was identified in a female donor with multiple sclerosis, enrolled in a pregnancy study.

CDR3 in DNA: TGCGCCAGCAGCCAAGTGGGAGCTAACTATGGCTACACCTTC. Translation: CASSQVGANYGYTF. V and J are TRBV4-1 and TRBJ1-2; no clear D. V was shortened by 1 base and J by 0 bases, with 6 bases between the two germline ends. The CDR3 runs 14 residues. From germline, CDR1 is MGHRA and CDR2 YSYEKL.